Here is one T cell receptor beta chain with its context. This entry comes from a study of T cell responses to AZD1222 COVID-19 vaccine. The protocol was immunoSEQ multiplex PCR, while the TCRdb copy is restricted to in-frame clones and leaves out a portion. The table lists 110,000 or so clones, around 89% of them singletons. This sequence originates from an adult who received the AZD1222 COVID-19 vaccine. The material was peripheral blood, obtained 28 days after the second AZD1222 dose.

CDR3 residues: CASSPGITTDTQYF. Here the CDR3 DNA reads TGTGCCAGCTCACCAGGGATAACCACAGATACGCAGTATTTT. The chain uses TRBV18 and TRBJ2-3; D is uncertain. Germline CDR1 KGHSH, CDR2 LQKENI. Trimming pared 2 bases from V and 2 bases from J, leaving 8 bases between. The CDR3 sequence is 14 residues long.